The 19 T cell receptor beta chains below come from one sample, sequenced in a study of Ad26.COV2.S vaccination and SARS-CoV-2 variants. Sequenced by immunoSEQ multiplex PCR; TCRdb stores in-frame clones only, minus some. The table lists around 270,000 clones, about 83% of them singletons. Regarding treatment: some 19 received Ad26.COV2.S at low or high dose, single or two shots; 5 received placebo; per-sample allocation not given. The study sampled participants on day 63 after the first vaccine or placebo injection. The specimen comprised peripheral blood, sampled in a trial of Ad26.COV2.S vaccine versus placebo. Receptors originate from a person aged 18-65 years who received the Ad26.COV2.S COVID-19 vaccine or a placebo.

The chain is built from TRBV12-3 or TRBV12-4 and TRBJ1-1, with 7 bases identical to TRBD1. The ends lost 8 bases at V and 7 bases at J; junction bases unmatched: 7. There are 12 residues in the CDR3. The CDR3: CASGQDNIEAFF. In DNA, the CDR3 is TGTGCCAGCGGACAGGACAATATTGAAGCTTTCTTT.

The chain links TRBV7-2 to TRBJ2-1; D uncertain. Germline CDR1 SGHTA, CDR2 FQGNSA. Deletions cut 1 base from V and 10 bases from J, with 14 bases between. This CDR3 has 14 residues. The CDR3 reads CASSLEGYGGEQFF. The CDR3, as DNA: TGTGCCAGCAGCTTAGAGGGCTACGGCGGAGAGCAGTTCTTC. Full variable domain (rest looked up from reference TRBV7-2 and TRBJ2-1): GAGVSQSPSNKVTEKGKDVELRCDPISGHTALYWYRQSLGQGLEFLIYFQGNSAPDKSGLPSDRFSAERTGGSVSTLTIQRTQQEDSAVYLCASSLEGYGGEQFFGPGTRLTVL.

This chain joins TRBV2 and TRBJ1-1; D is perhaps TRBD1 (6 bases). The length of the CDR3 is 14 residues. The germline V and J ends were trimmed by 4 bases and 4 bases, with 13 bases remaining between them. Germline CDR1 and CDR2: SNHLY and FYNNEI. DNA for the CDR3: TGTGCCAGCAGTGTTTCAGGGGCGGGCACTGAAGCTTTCTTT. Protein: CASSVSGAGTEAFF.

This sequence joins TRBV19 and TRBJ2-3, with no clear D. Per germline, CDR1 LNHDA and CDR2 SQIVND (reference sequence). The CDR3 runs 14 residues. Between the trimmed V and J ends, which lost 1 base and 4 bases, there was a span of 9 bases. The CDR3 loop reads CASSIGENADTQYF. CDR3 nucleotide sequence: TGTGCCAGTAGTATAGGGGAAAACGCAGATACGCAGTATTTT.

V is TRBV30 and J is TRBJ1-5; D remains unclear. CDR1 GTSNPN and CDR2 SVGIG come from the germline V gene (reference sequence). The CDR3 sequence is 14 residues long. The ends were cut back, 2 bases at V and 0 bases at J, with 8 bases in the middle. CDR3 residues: CAWSSVVSNQPQHF. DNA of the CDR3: TGTGCCTGGAGTTCGGTGGTTAGCAATCAGCCCCAGCATTTT. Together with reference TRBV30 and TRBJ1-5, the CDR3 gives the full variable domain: SQTIHQWPATLVQPVGSPLSLECTVEGTSNPNLYWYRQAAGRGLQLLFYSVGIGQISSEVPQNLSASRPQDRQFILSSKKLLLSDSGFYLCAWSSVVSNQPQHFGDGTRLSIL.

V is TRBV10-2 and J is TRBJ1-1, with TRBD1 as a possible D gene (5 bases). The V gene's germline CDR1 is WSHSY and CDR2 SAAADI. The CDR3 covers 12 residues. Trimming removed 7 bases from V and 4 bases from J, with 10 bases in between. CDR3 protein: CASMGGGTEAFF. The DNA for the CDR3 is TGCGCCAGCATGGGGGGTGGCACTGAAGCTTTCTTT.

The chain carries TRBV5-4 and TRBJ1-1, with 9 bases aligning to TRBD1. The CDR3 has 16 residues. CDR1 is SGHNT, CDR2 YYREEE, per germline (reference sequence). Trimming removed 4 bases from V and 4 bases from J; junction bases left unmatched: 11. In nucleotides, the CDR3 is TGTGCCAGCAGCCCCGGGGGGACAGGGTGGTTCACTGAAGCTTTCTTT. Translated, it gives CASSPGGTGWFTEAFF.

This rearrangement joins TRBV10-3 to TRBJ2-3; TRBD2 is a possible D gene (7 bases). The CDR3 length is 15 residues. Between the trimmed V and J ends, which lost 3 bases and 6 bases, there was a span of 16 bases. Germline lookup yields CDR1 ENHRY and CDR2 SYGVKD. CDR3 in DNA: TGTGCCATCAGTGATTTTGGCGGGGGCTCGGATACGCAGTATTTT. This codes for CAISDFGGGSDTQYF.

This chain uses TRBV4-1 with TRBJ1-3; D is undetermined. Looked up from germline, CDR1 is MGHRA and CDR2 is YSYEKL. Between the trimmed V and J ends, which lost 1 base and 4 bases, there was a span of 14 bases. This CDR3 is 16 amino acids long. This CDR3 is CASSQGPSGSGNTIYF. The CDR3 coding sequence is TGCGCCAGCAGCCAAGGTCCTTCGGGGAGCGGAAACACCATATATTTT.

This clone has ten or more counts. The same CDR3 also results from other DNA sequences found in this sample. DNA of the CDR3: TGTGCCAGCAGAACAGGGGGCCCCTACGAGCAGTACGTC. As protein: CASRTGGPYEQYV. This rearrangement joins TRBV2 to TRBJ2-7; 9 nucleotides line up with TRBD1. V shed 6 bases and J 2 bases; nucleotides not matched to a gene: 2. From germline, CDR1 is SNHLY and CDR2 FYNNEI. The CDR3 totals 13 residues.

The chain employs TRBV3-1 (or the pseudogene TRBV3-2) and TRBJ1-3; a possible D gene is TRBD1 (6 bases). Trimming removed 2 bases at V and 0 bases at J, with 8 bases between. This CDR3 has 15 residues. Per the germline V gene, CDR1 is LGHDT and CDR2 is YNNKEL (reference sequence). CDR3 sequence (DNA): TGTGCCAGCAGCCAAAGACAGGACTCTGGAAACACCATATATTTT. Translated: CASSQRQDSGNTIYF.

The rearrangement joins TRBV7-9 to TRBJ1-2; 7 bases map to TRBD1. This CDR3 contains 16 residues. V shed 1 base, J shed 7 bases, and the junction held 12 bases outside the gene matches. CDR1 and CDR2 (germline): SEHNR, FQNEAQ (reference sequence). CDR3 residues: CASSLDILTGRAGYTF. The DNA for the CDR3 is TGTGCCAGCAGCTTAGACATCCTGACAGGGAGAGCTGGCTACACCTTC.

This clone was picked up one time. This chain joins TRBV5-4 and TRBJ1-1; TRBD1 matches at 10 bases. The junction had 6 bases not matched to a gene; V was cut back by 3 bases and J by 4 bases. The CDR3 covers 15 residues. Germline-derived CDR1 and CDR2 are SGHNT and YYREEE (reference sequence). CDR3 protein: CASSSWTGGGTEAFF. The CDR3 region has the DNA TGTGCCAGCAGCTCCTGGACAGGGGGGGGCACTGAAGCTTTCTTT.

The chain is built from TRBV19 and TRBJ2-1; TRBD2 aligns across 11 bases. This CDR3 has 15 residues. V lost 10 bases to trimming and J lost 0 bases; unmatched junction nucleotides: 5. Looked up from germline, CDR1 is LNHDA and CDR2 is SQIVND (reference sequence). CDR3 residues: CATNLAGGSYNEQFF. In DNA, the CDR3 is TGTGCCACCAACCTAGCGGGAGGCTCCTACAATGAGCAGTTCTTC.

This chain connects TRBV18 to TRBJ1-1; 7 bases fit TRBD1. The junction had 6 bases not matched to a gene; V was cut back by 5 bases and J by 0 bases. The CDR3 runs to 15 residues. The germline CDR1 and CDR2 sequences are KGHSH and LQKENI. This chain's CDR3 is CASSGTVMLNTEAFF. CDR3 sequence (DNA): TGTGCCAGCTCAGGGACAGTGATGCTGAACACTGAAGCTTTCTTT.

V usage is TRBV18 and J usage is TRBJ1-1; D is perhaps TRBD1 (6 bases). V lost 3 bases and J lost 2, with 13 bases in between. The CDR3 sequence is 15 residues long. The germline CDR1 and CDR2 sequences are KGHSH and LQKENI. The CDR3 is CASSPSGGQNTEAFF. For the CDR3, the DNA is TGTGCCAGCTCACCTTCGGGGGGGCAAAACACTGAAGCTTTCTTT.

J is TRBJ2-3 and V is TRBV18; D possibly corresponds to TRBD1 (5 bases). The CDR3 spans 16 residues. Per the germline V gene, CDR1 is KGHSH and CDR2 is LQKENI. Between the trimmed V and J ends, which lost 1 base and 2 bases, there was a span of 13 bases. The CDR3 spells CASSPLQVGNTDTQYF. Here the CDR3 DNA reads TGTGCCAGCTCACCACTACAGGTGGGGAACACAGATACGCAGTATTTT.

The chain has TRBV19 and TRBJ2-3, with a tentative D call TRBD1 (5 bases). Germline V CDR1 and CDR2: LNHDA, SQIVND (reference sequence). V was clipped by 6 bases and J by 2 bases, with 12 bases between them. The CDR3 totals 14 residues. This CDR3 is CASRDIIYTDTQYF. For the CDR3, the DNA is TGTGCCAGTAGGGACATAATATACACAGATACGCAGTATTTT.

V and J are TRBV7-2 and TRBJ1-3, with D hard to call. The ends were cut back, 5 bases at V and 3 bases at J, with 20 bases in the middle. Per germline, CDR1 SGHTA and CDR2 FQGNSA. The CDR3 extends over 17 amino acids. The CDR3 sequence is CASSPRPVLFGGNTIYF. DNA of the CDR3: TGTGCCAGCAGCCCGCGACCAGTTCTCTTTGGTGGAAACACCATATATTTT.